Sequencing of this T cell receptor beta chain was carried out in a study of metastatic and nonmetastatic thyroid tumors. The CDR3 is 13 amino acids. CDR1 is SNHLY, CDR2 FYNNEI, per germline. The germline V and J ends were trimmed by 7 bases and 6 bases, with 16 bases remaining between them. Notes on this clone: The antigen remains unidentified.

The study, taken as a whole, reports: Within blood and tumor, benign nodules reportedly had significantly lower TCR beta diversity than malignant thyroid tumors did.

Not a single patient had been given any form of treatment at any point before undergoing thyroid surgery. Using MiXCR, TCRdb reanalyzed the PCR reads. Found here are about 20,000 clones, about 32% of them singletons; the top ten hold around 25%. The sample comprised tumor tissue. The rearrangement joins TRBV2 to TRBJ2-7; tentatively, D is TRBD1 (6 bases). The sequence was obtained from a male donor with papillary thyroid cancer or a benign thyroid nodule (not recorded which). Some clones in this sample may be carry-over from other donors' samples. The CDR3 nucleotides are TGTGCCAGCACCAAGGGGGACCCCGGCGAGCAGTACTTC. This codes for CASTKGDPGEQYF.